The entry below describes one TCR beta chain. Its antigen is as yet unknown. All sequencing subjects had displayed CD8+CD57+ cell expansion on flow cytometry. Acquired aplastic anemia of severe grade affected all patients. This record belongs to a study of CD8+CD57+ T cells in acquired aplastic anemia. The overall study: Each DNA sample taken from sorted CD4+ and CD8+ cells came to around 3.4 ug on average. Study-level points and caveats: In CD8+ cells, Simpson's diversity showed no significant difference between patients and controls. Twenty-nine sequences, all CD8+ CDR3, were shared between patients and controls.

According to the study, genomic DNA was the template for TCR beta VDJ and CDR3 profiling. TCRdb processed the reads anew with MiXCR; each CDR3 protein has one entry. The sample yields over 150,000 distinct CDR3 sequences, 71% seen once. The junction had 5 bases not matched to a gene; V was cut back by 0 bases and J by 6 bases. Germline V CDR1 and CDR2: DFQATT, SNEGSKA (reference sequence). The CDR3 loop spans 15 amino acids. The J gene is TRBJ2-1, the V gene TRBV20-1; 10 nucleotides match TRBD2. The sample comprised sorted CD4+, CD8+, or CD8+CD57+ T cells (not recorded which) from PBMCs. The TCR originated in a human donor with aplastic anemia. CDR3 DNA sequence: TGCAGTGCTAGAGATGAAAGCGGGGGGGCCAATGAGCAGTTCTTC. This codes for CSARDESGGANEQFF.